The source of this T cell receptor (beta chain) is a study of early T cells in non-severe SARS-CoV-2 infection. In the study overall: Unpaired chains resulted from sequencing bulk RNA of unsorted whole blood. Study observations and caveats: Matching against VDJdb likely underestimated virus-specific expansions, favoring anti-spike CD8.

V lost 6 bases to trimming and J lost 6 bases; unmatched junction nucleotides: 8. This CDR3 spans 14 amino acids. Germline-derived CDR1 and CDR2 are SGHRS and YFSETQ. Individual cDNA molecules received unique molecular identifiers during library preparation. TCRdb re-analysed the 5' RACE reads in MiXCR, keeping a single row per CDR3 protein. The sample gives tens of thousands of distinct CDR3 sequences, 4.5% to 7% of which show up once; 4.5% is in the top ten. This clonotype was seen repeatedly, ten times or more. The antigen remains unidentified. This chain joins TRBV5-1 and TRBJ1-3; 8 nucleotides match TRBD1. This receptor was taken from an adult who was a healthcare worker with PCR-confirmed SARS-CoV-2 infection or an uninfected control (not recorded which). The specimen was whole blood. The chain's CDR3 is CASTQTGDENTIYF. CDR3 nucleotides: TGCGCCAGCACTCAGACAGGGGATGAAAACACCATATATTTT.